The next 25 T cell receptor beta chains were all read from a single sample in a study of long-term antiretroviral therapy in people with HIV. A v3.0 immunoSEQ assay was performed at survey level. The protocol was immunoSEQ multiplex PCR, while the TCRdb copy is restricted to in-frame clones and leaves out a portion. The profile covers tens of thousands of clones, with over 80% appearing a single time and approximately 8.2% taken by the ten largest. Sequences were derived from unsorted PBMCs, sampled 1.2 years after starting antiretroviral therapy. These receptors were taken from a woman aged 40 to 55 with HIV.

Remarks on this clone: At one boundary the junction diverges from the germline segment, which might be a read error. The chain joins TRBV6-5 to TRBJ2-7; D not resolved. The CDR3 totals 12 residues. The germline gives CDR1 MNHEY, CDR2 SVGAGI. CDR3 sequence (DNA): TGTGCCAGCAGTCCCGACGGGTACGGGCAGTACTTC. Translated, it gives CASSPDGYGQYF.

J is TRBJ2-1 and V is TRBV19; 15 nucleotides align to TRBD2. CDR1 is LNHDA, CDR2 SQIVND, per germline (reference sequence). This CDR3 is 21 amino acids long. The junction had 15 bases not matched to a gene; V was cut back by 2 bases and J by 4 bases. This CDR3 is CASSIRGLAGGPVPEYNEQFF. CDR3 DNA: TGTGCCAGTAGTATAAGAGGACTAGCGGGAGGGCCCGTACCAGAATACAATGAGCAGTTCTTC.

The chain employs TRBV7-8 and TRBJ1-2; possibly TRBD1 for D (5 bases). CDR3 length: 14 residues. V was clipped by 0 bases and J by 3 bases, with 8 bases between them. In germline, CDR1 is SGHVS, CDR2 FQNEAQ. CDR3 coding DNA: TGTGCCAGCAGCTTAGCGGGGGAGGACTATGGCTACACCTTC. As protein: CASSLAGEDYGYTF.

The genes are TRBV6-8 and TRBJ1-1; TRBD1 matches 8 bases. CDR1 and CDR2 from the germline V gene are MNHGY and SAAAGT. Germline trimming cut 0 bases from V and 3 bases from J; bases unmatched to any gene: 12. The CDR3 contains 18 residues. CDR3 amino acids: CASSYSFPQTGDDTEAFF. Written as DNA, the CDR3 is TGTGCCAGCAGTTACTCGTTCCCCCAGACAGGGGACGACACTGAAGCTTTCTTT.

The chain recombines TRBV7-9 with TRBJ2-1, with D hard to call. The CDR3 is made up of 15 amino acids. Germline V gene lookup returns CDR1 SEHNR and CDR2 FQNEAQ (reference sequence). Trimming cost V 11 bases and J 8 bases, with 25 bases left between them. The CDR3 protein is CARPFRPRLTDEQFF. The CDR3 region has the DNA TGTGCCCGCCCATTCCGCCCAAGGCTTACGGATGAGCAGTTCTTC.

The chain combines TRBV27 with TRBJ2-5; weak D call: TRBD2 (5 bases). In germline, CDR1 is MNHEY, CDR2 SMNVEV (reference sequence). CDR3 size: 13 residues. The germline V and J ends were trimmed by 6 bases and 0 bases, with 8 bases remaining between them. CDR3 sequence: CASSSTNQETQYF. The CDR3 DNA sequence: TGTGCCAGCAGCTCGACTAACCAAGAGACCCAGTACTTC.

V and J are TRBV6-1 and TRBJ1-2; D is perhaps TRBD1 (6 bases). The CDR3 spans 14 residues. The ends were cut back, 3 bases at V and 5 bases at J, with 13 bases in the middle. CDR1 and CDR2 from the germline V gene are MNHNS and SASEGT. The CDR3 protein is CASSDTDRSYGYTF. The CDR3 DNA reads as TGTGCCAGCAGTGATACGGACAGAAGTTATGGCTACACCTTC.

The chain uses TRBV14 and TRBJ2-5, with D possibly TRBD2 on 5 matching bases. The CDR3 totals 13 residues. V dropped 4 bases and J dropped 3 bases, with 9 bases sitting between them. CDR1 is SGHDN, CDR2 FVKESK, per germline. As DNA, the CDR3 is TGTGCCAGCAGCCTCTTCGGGGAAGAGACCCAGTACTTC. It specifies CASSLFGEETQYF.

V gene TRBV7-7 combines with J gene TRBJ2-7; D gene unclear. The V gene's germline CDR1 is SSHAT and CDR2 FNYEAQ (reference sequence). The V and J ends lost 1 base and 3 bases respectively, with 10 bases between them. The CDR3 is 14 amino acids. CDR3 DNA sequence: TGTGCCAGCAGCTTAGACGTAGGGAACTACGAGCAGTACTTC. Its protein product is CASSLDVGNYEQYF.

In its sample, this clone was seen once. This chain uses TRBV10-3 with TRBJ1-6, with no clear D. V was trimmed by 10 bases and J by 5 bases, leaving 12 bases between them. The germline V gene encodes CDR1 ENHRY and CDR2 SYGVKD. The CDR3 runs to 13 residues. CDR3 DNA: TGTGCCACTACGACTGAGAATAATTCACCCCTCCACTTT. This codes for CATTTENNSPLHF.

The CDR3: CASQTAGAGAYEQYF. The CDR3 DNA sequence: TGTGCCAGCCAGACAGCGGGAGCGGGGGCCTACGAGCAGTACTTC. This chain uses TRBV2 with TRBJ2-7, with TRBD2 matching 8 bases. CDR1 and CDR2 (germline): SNHLY, FYNNEI. With 8 bases clipped from V and 2 bases from J, the junction kept 11 bases outside the gene matches. The CDR3 has 15 amino acids.

The chain carries TRBV11-2 and TRBJ2-1; 10 bases fit TRBD2. Trimming at V came to 8 bases and at J to 4 bases, leaving 8 bases not matched to a gene. The CDR3 loop spans 15 amino acids. Germline CDR1 SGHAT, CDR2 FQNNGV. As DNA, the CDR3 is TGTGCCAGCTTCGGAGCGGGAGGGCCGTACAATGAGCAGTTCTTC. Amino acids: CASFGAGGPYNEQFF.

Here the CDR3 DNA reads TGTGCCAGCAGCTTCGGGACTAGCGGGAGAAGGACAGATACGCAGTATTTT. Residues: CASSFGTSGRRTDTQYF. The V and J genes are TRBV7-2 and TRBJ2-3; 14 bases match TRBD2. Germline values: CDR1 SGHTA, CDR2 FQGNSA. With 3 bases clipped from V and 3 bases from J, the junction kept 5 bases outside the gene matches. CDR3 size: 17 residues.

The chain links TRBV11-2 to TRBJ1-1; tentative D call: TRBD1 (5 bases). Looked up from germline, CDR1 is SGHAT and CDR2 is FQNNGV. The CDR3 runs 13 residues. V was clipped by 4 bases and J by 4 bases, with 10 bases between them. The CDR3 reads CASSSRRVTEAFF. For the CDR3, the DNA is TGTGCCAGCAGCTCCCGCAGGGTCACTGAAGCTTTCTTT.

The rearrangement joins TRBV6-1 to TRBJ1-1, with D possibly being TRBD1 (5 bases). Germline V gives CDR1 MNHNS, CDR2 SASEGT. V was pared by 2 bases and J by 5 bases, with 15 bases between. This CDR3 is 15 amino acids long. The CDR3 sequence: CASSERGRVGTEAFF. CDR3 nucleotide sequence: TGTGCCAGCAGTGAACGGGGCAGGGTCGGAACTGAAGCTTTCTTT.

The chain links TRBV6-5 to TRBJ2-7; the D gene is possibly TRBD2 (6 bases). The CDR3 has 15 amino acids. Germline CDR1 reads MNHEY; CDR2 reads SVGAGI. Trimming pared 7 bases from V and 7 bases from J, leaving 23 bases between. The CDR3 region is CASIPEGGTGREQYF. The CDR3 coding sequence is TGTGCCAGCATCCCCGAGGGCGGGACCGGGCGGGAGCAGTACTTC.

The chain recombines TRBV9 with TRBJ1-3; D gene unclear. V dropped 3 bases and J dropped 4 bases, with 8 bases sitting between them. CDR3 length: 13 residues. The germline CDR1 and CDR2 sequences are SGDLS and YYNGEE. CDR3 in DNA: TGTGCCAGCAGCGCCCTGACAGGAAACACCATATATTTT. Translated, it gives CASSALTGNTIYF.

The count of this clone is one. CDR3 protein: CASQRKRYQETQYF. In DNA form, the CDR3 reads TGTGCCAGCCAACGAAAGCGGTACCAAGAGACCCAGTACTTC. The rearrangement uses TRBV28 and TRBJ2-5; tentative D call: TRBD2 (5 bases). The CDR3 is 14 amino acids. Trimming cost V 8 bases and J 0 bases, with 13 bases left between them. CDR1 and CDR2 from the germline V gene are MDHEN and SYDVKM.

This rearrangement joins TRBV11-2 to TRBJ2-1, with 9 bases lining up with TRBD2. V lost 3 bases and J lost 0; bases outside the gene matches: 3. The CDR3 has 16 amino acids. The germline V gene encodes CDR1 SGHAT and CDR2 FQNNGV. In DNA form, the CDR3 reads TGTGCCAGCAGCTTTAATAGCGGGAGCTCCTACAATGAGCAGTTCTTC. Residues: CASSFNSGSSYNEQFF.

The rearrangement links TRBV30 to TRBJ1-6; tentatively, D is TRBD1 (5 bases). CDR3 length: 14 residues. V lost 4 bases to trimming and J lost 10 bases, with 17 bases between them. Germline loops: CDR1 GTSNPN, CDR2 SVGIG (reference sequence). Here the CDR3 DNA reads TGTGCCTGGACCCCGAAAGACAGATACTCACCCCTCCACTTT. It is translated as CAWTPKDRYSPLHF.

By frequency in the sample, this clone is large. The chain has TRBV7-8 and TRBJ1-2; unclear D gene. Germline CDR1 and CDR2: SGHVS and FQNEAQ. Deletions cut 2 bases from V and 2 bases from J, with 3 bases between. The CDR3 totals 12 residues. CDR3 DNA: TGTGCCAGCAGCTTAAAGAACTATGGCTACACCTTC. Protein sequence: CASSLKNYGYTF.

This clone appeared a single time. The chain uses TRBV9 and TRBJ2-7, with 7 bases aligning to TRBD2. The junction had 4 bases not matched to a gene; V was cut back by 7 bases and J by 3 bases. Germline V gene data show CDR1 as SGDLS and CDR2 as YYNGEE. The CDR3 spans 12 residues. For the CDR3, the DNA is TGTGCCAGCGGGCGGGAGCTCTACGAGCAGTACTTC. This gives the protein CASGRELYEQYF. Based on the CDR3 plus reference TRBV9 and TRBJ2-7, the full variable domain is DSGVTQTPKHLITATGQRVTLRCSPRSGDLSVYWYQQSLDQGLQFLIQYYNGEERAKGNILERFSAQQFPDLHSELNLSSLELGDSALYFCASGRELYEQYFGPGTRLTVT.

The chain combines TRBV11-3 with TRBJ2-1; a weak D match, TRBD1 (5 bases). The germline V gene has CDR1 SGHNT and CDR2 YENEEA. Trimming took 0 bases from V and 6 from J, leaving 12 bases between them. The CDR3 runs to 15 residues. The CDR3 region is CASSLDGAGRNEQFF. The CDR3, as DNA: TGTGCCAGCAGCTTAGATGGTGCAGGGCGCAATGAGCAGTTCTTC.

This rearrangement joins TRBV7-8 to TRBJ2-2; the match to TRBD2 covers 11 bases. This CDR3 region has 15 residues. CDR1 is SGHVS, CDR2 FQNEAQ, per germline. V gave up 3 bases and J gave up 6 bases; unmatched junction bases: 3. CDR3 amino acids: CASSFGLAGPGELFF. CDR3 bases: TGTGCCAGCAGCTTCGGACTAGCGGGTCCCGGGGAGCTGTTTTTT.

This clone was seen a few times. This chain links TRBV5-1 with TRBJ2-7; 7 bases fit TRBD1. The germline CDR1 and CDR2 sequences are SGHRS and YFSETQ. Unmatched junction bases numbered 1, after V lost 4 bases and J lost 3 bases. The length of the CDR3 is 12 residues. The CDR3 here is CASSRDSYEQYF. CDR3 bases: TGCGCCAGCAGCCGGGACAGCTACGAGCAGTACTTC.